This TCR beta chain stems from a study of blood T cell repertoires in COVID-19. The table came from immunoSEQ multiplex PCR; TCRdb's copy has only in-frame clones and leaves some out. The table records approximately 170,000 clones, over 75% of them present only once. The specimen was peripheral blood. The origin of this receptor is a man between 60 and 75 years old who had recovered from COVID-19.

The CDR3 protein is CASSVQGWGNTEAFF. CDR3 DNA: TGCGCCAGCAGCGTACAGGGGTGGGGGAACACTGAAGCTTTCTTT. The chain links TRBV5-1 to TRBJ1-1; 7 nucleotides match TRBD1. V was pared by 4 bases and J by 1 base, with 7 bases of the junction left unmatched. The CDR3 is made up of 15 amino acids. The germline V gene has CDR1 SGHRS and CDR2 YFSETQ.